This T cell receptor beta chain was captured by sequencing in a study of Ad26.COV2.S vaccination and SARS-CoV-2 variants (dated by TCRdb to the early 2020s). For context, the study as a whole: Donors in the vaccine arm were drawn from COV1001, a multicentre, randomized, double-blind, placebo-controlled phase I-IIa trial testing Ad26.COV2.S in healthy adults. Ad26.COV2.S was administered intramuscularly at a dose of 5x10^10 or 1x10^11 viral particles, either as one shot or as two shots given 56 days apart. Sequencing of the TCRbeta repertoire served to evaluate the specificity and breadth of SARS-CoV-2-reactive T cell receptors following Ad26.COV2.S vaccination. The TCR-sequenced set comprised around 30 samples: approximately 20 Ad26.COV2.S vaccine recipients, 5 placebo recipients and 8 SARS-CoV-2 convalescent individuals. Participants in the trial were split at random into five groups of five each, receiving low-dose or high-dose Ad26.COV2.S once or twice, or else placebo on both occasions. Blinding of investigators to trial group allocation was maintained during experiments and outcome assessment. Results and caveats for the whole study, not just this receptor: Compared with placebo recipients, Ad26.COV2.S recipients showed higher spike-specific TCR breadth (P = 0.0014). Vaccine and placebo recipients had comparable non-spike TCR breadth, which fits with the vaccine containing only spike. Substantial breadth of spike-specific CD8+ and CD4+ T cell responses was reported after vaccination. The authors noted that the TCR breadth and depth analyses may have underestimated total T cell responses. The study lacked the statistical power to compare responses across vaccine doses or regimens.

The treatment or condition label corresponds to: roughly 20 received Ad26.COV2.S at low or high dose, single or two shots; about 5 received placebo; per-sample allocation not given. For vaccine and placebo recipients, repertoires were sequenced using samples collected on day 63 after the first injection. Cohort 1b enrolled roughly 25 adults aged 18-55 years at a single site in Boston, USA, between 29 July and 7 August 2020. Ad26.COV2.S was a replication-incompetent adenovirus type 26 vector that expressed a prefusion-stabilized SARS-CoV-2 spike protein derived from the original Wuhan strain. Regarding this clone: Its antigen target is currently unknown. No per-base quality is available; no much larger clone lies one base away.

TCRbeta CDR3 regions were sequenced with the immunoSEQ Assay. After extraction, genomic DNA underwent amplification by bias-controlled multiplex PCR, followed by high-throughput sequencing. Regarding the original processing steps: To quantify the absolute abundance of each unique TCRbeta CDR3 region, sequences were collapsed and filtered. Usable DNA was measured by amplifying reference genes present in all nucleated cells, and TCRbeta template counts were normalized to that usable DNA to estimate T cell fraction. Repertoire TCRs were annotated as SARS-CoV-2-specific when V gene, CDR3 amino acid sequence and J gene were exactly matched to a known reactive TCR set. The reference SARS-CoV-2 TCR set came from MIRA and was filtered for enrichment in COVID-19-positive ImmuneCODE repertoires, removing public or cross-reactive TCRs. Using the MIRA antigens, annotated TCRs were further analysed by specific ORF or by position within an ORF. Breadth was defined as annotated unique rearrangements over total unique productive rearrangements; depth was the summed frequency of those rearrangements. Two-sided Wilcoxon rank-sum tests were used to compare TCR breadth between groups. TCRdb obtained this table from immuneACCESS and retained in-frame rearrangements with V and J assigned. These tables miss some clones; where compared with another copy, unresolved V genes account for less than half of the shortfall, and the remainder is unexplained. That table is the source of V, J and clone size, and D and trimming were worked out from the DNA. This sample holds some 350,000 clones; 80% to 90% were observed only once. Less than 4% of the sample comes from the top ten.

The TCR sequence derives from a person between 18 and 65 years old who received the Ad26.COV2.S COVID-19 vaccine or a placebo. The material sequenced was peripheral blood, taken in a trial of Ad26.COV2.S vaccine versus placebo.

CDR3 reads: CASSFLRNQETQYF. The nucleotide sequence is TGTGCCAGCAGTTTCTTGCGGAACCAAGAGACCCAGTACTTC. The V gene is TRBV27 and the J gene is TRBJ2-5, with the D segment identity uncertain. CDR1 and CDR2, looked up from the germline V gene (reference sequence), are MNHEY and SMNVEV. Trimming takes 3 bases from V and 0 bases from J, and the germline ends sit 8 bases apart. The CDR3 runs 14 amino acids, cysteine and phenylalanine included. Left in the record is the CDR3 DNA by itself, 42 bases read in frame from the first base.